The 23 T cell receptor beta chains reported below all come from one sample, sequenced in a study of molecular identifiers for immune sequencing clone quantification. TCRdb passed the PCR reads through MiXCR, listing each CDR3 protein once. The repertoire holds about 630,000 distinct CDR3 sequences, with less than 30% as singletons. Sequences were obtained from naive CD8+ T cells from blood, with Jurkat cell RNA spiked in. Subset noted: FACS-sorted CD8+CD4-CCR7+CD45RA+ naive T cells. These receptors were collected from a human donor in good health. Some libraries in this study had Jurkat cell RNA spiked in.

This clonotype was detected ten times or more. V and J are TRBV7-9 and TRBJ2-7, with D perhaps matching TRBD1 (5 bases). Germline V CDR1 and CDR2: SEHNR, FQNEAQ (reference sequence). V lost 5 bases and J 3 bases, leaving 17 bases between the germline ends. The CDR3 consists of 15 residues. The DNA of the CDR3 is TGTGCCAGCAGCCCCGGGCCCAGGGCGAACTACGAGCAGTACTTC. Residues: CASSPGPRANYEQYF.

The chain is built from TRBV20-1 and TRBJ2-1, with 7 bases identical to TRBD1. With 0 bases clipped from V and 6 bases from J, the junction kept 8 bases outside the gene matches. The CDR3 spans 15 residues. Germline values: CDR1 DFQATT, CDR2 SNEGSKA (reference sequence). Here the CDR3 reads CSARDQPHRGNEQFF. In DNA form, the CDR3 reads TGCAGTGCTAGAGATCAACCTCACAGGGGCAATGAGCAGTTCTTC.

This clonotype was observed many times. The gene calls are TRBV30 and TRBJ1-1; D call uncertain. Trimming cost V 2 bases and J 3 bases, with 10 bases left between them. The germline CDR1 and CDR2 sequences are GTSNPN and SVGIG (reference sequence). The CDR3 length is 13 residues. This chain's CDR3 is CAWSTSRHTEAFF. The CDR3 DNA reads as TGTGCCTGGAGTACGAGCAGACACACTGAAGCTTTCTTT.

This clonotype was detected ten times or more. The V call is TRBV30, the J call TRBJ2-5; 7 bases are a match to TRBD2. The V segment lost 4 bases and the J segment 1 base; nucleotides outside the gene matches: 6. The germline V gene encodes CDR1 GTSNPN and CDR2 SVGIG (reference sequence). CDR3 size: 14 residues. The CDR3 here is CAWTLAAFQETQYF. The CDR3 coding sequence is TGTGCCTGGACCCTAGCGGCGTTCCAAGAGACCCAGTACTTC.

The chain combines TRBV24-1 with TRBJ2-1; TRBD2 matches at 10 bases. The J segment lost 3 bases and the V segment lost 3 bases, leaving 16 bases of the junction unmatched. Germline loops: CDR1 KGHDR, CDR2 SFDVKD. This CDR3 contains 20 residues. As DNA, the CDR3 is TGTGCCACCAGTGATGGATGGACTAGCGGACCACTTAGTTACTACAATGAGCAGTTCTTC. This gives the protein CATSDGWTSGPLSYYNEQFF.

This clonotype was seen ten or more times. The chain employs TRBV27 and TRBJ1-5; tentatively, D is TRBD1 (5 bases). The germline CDR1 and CDR2 sequences are MNHEY and SMNVEV (reference sequence). This CDR3 comprises 14 residues. Trimming shortened V by 3 bases and J by 6 bases, and 12 bases separated the two germline ends. This CDR3 reads CASSFAGTGQPQHF. CDR3 DNA sequence: TGTGCCAGCAGTTTCGCAGGGACGGGTCAGCCCCAGCATTTT.

Note on this clonotype: A much more abundant neighbour one base away suggests this may be a read error. The rearrangement links TRBV28 to TRBJ1-1; possible D gene TRBD1, 5 bases. Germline CDR1 reads MDHEN; CDR2 reads SYDVKM. The length of the CDR3 is 14 residues. This CDR3 is CASSLRGRVTAAFF. The CDR3 DNA is TGTGCCAGCAGTTTACGGGGCAGGGTCACTGCAGCTTTCTTT.

As regards this clonotype: Being one base from a much bigger clone, this may be a read error. CDR3 nucleotides: TGTGCCCGTAGGAGAACAGGGGGGATCGAAAAACTGTTTTTT. Its protein is CARRRTGGIEKLFF. The chain joins TRBV19 to TRBJ1-4; 8 bases line up with TRBD1. This CDR3 has 14 amino acids. Per the germline V gene, CDR1 is LNHDA and CDR2 is SQIVND (reference sequence).

Concerning this clonotype itself: With a much larger clone just one base away, this may be a read error. This is likely a read error, given that the CDR3 carries no conserved phenylalanine or tryptophan at its end. The chain is built from TRBV11-3 and TRBJ2-1, with D uncertain. V lost 0 bases and J lost 9, with 6 bases in between. Per germline, CDR1 SGHNT and CDR2 YENEEA. This CDR3 spans 12 amino acids. Here the CDR3 reads CASSLDRTEQFL. The CDR3 DNA follows: TGTGCCAGCAGCTTAGATAGAACTGAGCAGTTCCTC.

This clonotype was picked up many times. The chain recombines TRBV9 with TRBJ2-3, with TRBD2 identical over 7 bases. Germline values: CDR1 SGDLS, CDR2 YYNGEE. The CDR3 contains 15 residues. V shed 0 bases, J shed 5 bases, and the junction held 6 bases outside the gene matches. CDR3 in DNA: TGTGCCAGCAGCGTAGAGGCAGGGAGGGGAGATACGCAGTATTTT. It translates to CASSVEAGRGDTQYF.

The rearrangement joins TRBV27 to TRBJ1-1; 7 nucleotides agree with TRBD1. Germline V gene lookup returns CDR1 MNHEY and CDR2 SMNVEV (reference sequence). With 9 bases clipped from V and 1 base from J, the junction kept 11 bases outside the gene matches. The CDR3 consists of 15 residues. The CDR3 DNA reads as TGTGCCAGTTACCCATCAGGGGGTGCGAACACTGAAGCTTTCTTT. Translated, it gives CASYPSGGANTEAFF.

The rearrangement links TRBV20-1 to TRBJ2-1; D unclear. The germline gives CDR1 DFQATT, CDR2 SNEGSKA (reference sequence). This CDR3 is built from 12 residues. Trimming left V 2 bases short and J 12 bases short, with 14 bases between. The CDR3 spells CSARYMDPVQFF. The CDR3 DNA reads as TGCAGTGCTAGATACATGGACCCAGTGCAGTTCTTC.

The chain joins TRBV5-4 to TRBJ2-1; 10 bases align to TRBD2. The J segment lost 3 bases and the V segment lost 0 bases, leaving 9 bases of the junction unmatched. From germline, CDR1 is SGHNT and CDR2 YYREEE (reference sequence). The CDR3 loop spans 18 amino acids. CDR3 DNA: TGTGCCAGCAGCTTGGAGGTAGATAGCGGGGGGTACTACAATGAGCAGTTCTTC. Translating gives CASSLEVDSGGYYNEQFF. Drawing the rest from reference TRBV5-4 and TRBJ2-1, the complete variable domain is ETGVTQSPTHLIKTRGQQVTLRCSSQSGHNTVSWYQQALGQGPQFIFQYYREEENGRGNFPPRFSGLQFPNYSSELNVNALELDDSALYLCASSLEVDSGGYYNEQFFGPGTRLTVL.

The table lists this clonotype with a few counts. The chain links TRBV5-1 to TRBJ2-1; 7 nucleotides match TRBD2. J gave up 2 bases and V 4 bases, and 9 bases lay outside the gene matches. The V gene's germline CDR1 is SGHRS and CDR2 YFSETQ. The CDR3 covers 16 residues. CDR3 sequence: CASSPPSGIPYNEQFF. As DNA, the CDR3 is TGCGCCAGCAGCCCCCCTAGCGGTATCCCCTACAATGAGCAGTTCTTC. Supplemented by reference TRBV5-1 and TRBJ2-1, the full variable domain reads KAGVTQTPRYLIKTRGQQVTLSCSPISGHRSVSWYQQTPGQGLQFLFEYFSETQRNKGNFPGRFSGRQFSNSRSEMNVSTLELGDSALYLCASSPPSGIPYNEQFFGPGTRLTVL.

There are many counts of this clonotype. The chain has TRBV12-3 or TRBV12-4 and TRBJ2-3, with 7 bases fitting TRBD2. The V segment lost 1 base and the J segment 1 base; nucleotides outside the gene matches: 5. The CDR3 has 16 residues. CDR3 in amino acids: CASSLGLAEGTDTQYF. The CDR3 DNA sequence: TGTGCCAGCAGTTTAGGGCTAGCGGAAGGCACAGATACGCAGTATTTT.

The chain recombines TRBV12-3 or TRBV12-4 with TRBJ2-1, with unresolved D. The CDR3 totals 11 residues. V was shortened by 8 bases and J by 9 bases, with 11 bases between the two germline ends. Written as DNA, the CDR3 is TGTGCCAGCGCCTTCGGGCTTGAGCAGTTCTTC. Translation gives CASAFGLEQFF.

The chain links TRBV18 to TRBJ2-5; possibly TRBD2 for D (6 bases). V dropped 2 bases and J dropped 14 bases, with 21 bases sitting between them. Germline V lookup: CDR1 KGHSH, CDR2 LQKENI. This CDR3 region has 14 residues. The DNA for the CDR3 is TGTGCCAGCTCACCATCGGAAGGGTACGGGGACTTCTACTTC. It codes for CASSPSEGYGDFYF.

This clonotype was counted only a few times. The chain carries TRBV20-1 and TRBJ2-3; 8 bases fit TRBD2. J lost 0 bases, V lost 6 bases, and 20 bases had no gene match. The germline V gene encodes CDR1 DFQATT and CDR2 SNEGSKA (reference sequence). The CDR3 sequence is 19 residues long. The chain's CDR3 is CSANIRDKRGGTSTDTQYF. CDR3 coding DNA: TGCAGTGCCAATATCCGGGACAAACGCGGGGGGACGAGCACAGATACGCAGTATTTT.

The chain employs TRBV7-9 and TRBJ2-7; 12 positions agree with TRBD2. The junction had 17 bases not matched to a gene; V was cut back by 2 bases and J by 0 bases. This CDR3 comprises 21 residues. CDR1 SEHNR and CDR2 FQNEAQ come from the germline V gene (reference sequence). CDR3 coding DNA: TGTGCCAGCAGCTTAACTGGACTAGCGGGGCTTACCGCCATGCTCTCCTACGAGCAGTACTTC. The encoded protein is CASSLTGLAGLTAMLSYEQYF.

The genes are TRBV12-3 or TRBV12-4 and TRBJ2-7; D uncertain. This CDR3 spans 14 amino acids. Trimming shortened V by 1 base and J by 2 bases, and 9 bases separated the two germline ends. The DNA for the CDR3 is TGTGCCAGCAGTTTAGGTTACGAGACCTACGAGCAGTACTTC. It is translated as CASSLGYETYEQYF.

This clonotype was seen only once. A read error may be the cause here, since a much bigger clone is one base away. The chain has TRBV19 and TRBJ2-5; D is possibly TRBD2 (6 bases). Germline CDR1 LNHDA, CDR2 SQIVND (reference sequence). Trimming took off 5 bases at V and 11 bases at J, with 21 bases between the two ends. The CDR3 extends over 14 amino acids. Here the CDR3 reads CASSWGLHDGEQYF. CDR3 in DNA: TGTGCCAGTAGTTGGGGACTCCATGATGGGGAGCAGTACTTC.

Note on this clonotype: It may be a read error: a sequence one base away is much more abundant. Without the conserved terminal phenylalanine or tryptophan, this CDR3 likely stems from a read error. The chain has TRBV4-3 and TRBJ2-7; D is uncertain. Trimming cost V 4 bases and J 6 bases, with 13 bases left between them. Germline V gene lookup returns CDR1 LGHNA and CDR2 YSLEER. The length of the CDR3 is 13 residues. CDR3 coding DNA: TGCGCCAGCAGCCCAAGAAAATGGGGCGAGCAGTACTCC. It is translated as CASSPRKWGEQYS.

Of note for this clonotype: A much larger clone lies a single base off, so this may be a read error. This sequence joins TRBV18 and TRBJ2-3; D ambiguous. The CDR3 spans 13 residues. Per germline, CDR1 KGHSH and CDR2 LQKENI. Written as DNA, the CDR3 is TGTGCCAGCTCACCACCGATAACAGATGCGCAGTATTTT. Protein: CASSPPITDAQYF.